This T cell receptor beta chain was recovered during a study of cytomegalovirus exposure and HLA in healthy donors. Points from the study as a whole: Among TCR sequences, most were rare, though some public TCRs appeared in many donors.

For this clone: Its matching antigen is unknown.

Clones were read by immunoSEQ multiplex PCR, and TCRdb kept only the in-frame ones, dropping some. The sample has 100,000 to 120,000 clones, approximately 85% seen once; the top ten hold approximately 3%. Trimming took 2 bases from V and 10 from J, leaving 9 bases between them. CDR1 and CDR2 from the germline V gene are MNHEY and SVGAGI. The CDR3 is 13 amino acids. The sequenced sample was PBMCs. This TCR was sampled from a woman between 18 and 30 years old in good health and CMV-seronegative. This sequence joins TRBV6-5 and TRBJ1-6; D is perhaps TRBD1 (6 bases). The CDR3: CASSYEGGSPLHF. CDR3 nucleotides: TGTGCCAGCAGTTACGAGGGGGGGTCACCCCTCCACTTT.